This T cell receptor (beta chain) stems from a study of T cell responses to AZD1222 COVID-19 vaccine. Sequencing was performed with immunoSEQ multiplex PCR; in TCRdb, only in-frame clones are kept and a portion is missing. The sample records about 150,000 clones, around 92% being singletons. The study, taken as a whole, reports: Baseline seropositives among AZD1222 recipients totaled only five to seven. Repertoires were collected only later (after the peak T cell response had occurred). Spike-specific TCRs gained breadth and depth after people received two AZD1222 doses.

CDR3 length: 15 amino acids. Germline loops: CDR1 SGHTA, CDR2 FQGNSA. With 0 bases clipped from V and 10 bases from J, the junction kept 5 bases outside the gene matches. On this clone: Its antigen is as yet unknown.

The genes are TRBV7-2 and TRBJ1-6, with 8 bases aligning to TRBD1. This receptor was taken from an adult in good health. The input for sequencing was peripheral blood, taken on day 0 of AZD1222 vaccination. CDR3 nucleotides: TGTGCCAGCAGCTTAGCAGACAGGGGTTACTCACCCCTCCACTTT. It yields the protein CASSLADRGYSPLHF.